This T cell receptor beta chain was found in a study of technical replicates of blood from a few donors (dated by TCRdb to the late 2010s). The CDR3 measures 15 amino acids from cysteine to phenylalanine. Here the CDR3 DNA is all that survives: 45 bases in frame from base 1. Trimmed from V: 3 bases; trimmed from J: 10 bases; junction bases lacking a gene match: 7. CDR1 and CDR2, looked up from the germline V gene, are MGHRA and YSYEKL. On this clone itself: This clone's antigen is unknown. Per-base qualities were not stored, and no clone one base away is much larger.

Libraries came from the immunoSEQ multiplex PCR assay. TCRdb obtained this table from immuneACCESS and retained in-frame rearrangements with V and J assigned. These tables miss some clones; where compared with another copy, unresolved V genes account for less than half of the shortfall, and the remainder is unexplained. The sample contains about 73,000 clones, just over 90% of them found a single time. Clones ranked in the top ten supply approximately 0.27% of the sample. This chain joins TRBV4-1 to TRBJ2-1; 12 bases in the middle match TRBD2. The receptor was derived from a human donor in good health. Sequenced input: T cells isolated from PBMCs. This receptor carries the CDR3 CASSQARLAGDEQFF. DNA sequence: TGCGCCAGCAGCCAGGCCCGACTAGCGGGAGACGAGCAGTTCTTC.